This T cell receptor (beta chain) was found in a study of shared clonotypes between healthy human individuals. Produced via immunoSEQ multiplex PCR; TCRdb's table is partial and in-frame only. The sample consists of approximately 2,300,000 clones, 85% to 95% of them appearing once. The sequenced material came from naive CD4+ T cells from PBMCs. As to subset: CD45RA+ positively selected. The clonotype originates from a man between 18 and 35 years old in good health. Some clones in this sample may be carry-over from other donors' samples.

The CDR3 sequence: CASRLGTIQETQYF. The CDR3 nucleotides read TGCGCCAGCAGGCTCGGAACAATTCAAGAGACCCAGTACTTC. The chain carries TRBV5-1 and TRBJ2-5; no reliable D call. V was trimmed by 5 bases and J by 2 bases, leaving 13 bases between them. The CDR3 totals 14 residues. Germline V gene lookup returns CDR1 SGHRS and CDR2 YFSETQ. The variable domain in full, completed from reference TRBV5-1 and TRBJ2-5, reads KAGVTQTPRYLIKTRGQQVTLSCSPISGHRSVSWYQQTPGQGLQFLFEYFSETQRNKGNFPGRFSGRQFSNSRSEMNVSTLELGDSALYLCASRLGTIQETQYFGPGTRLLVL.